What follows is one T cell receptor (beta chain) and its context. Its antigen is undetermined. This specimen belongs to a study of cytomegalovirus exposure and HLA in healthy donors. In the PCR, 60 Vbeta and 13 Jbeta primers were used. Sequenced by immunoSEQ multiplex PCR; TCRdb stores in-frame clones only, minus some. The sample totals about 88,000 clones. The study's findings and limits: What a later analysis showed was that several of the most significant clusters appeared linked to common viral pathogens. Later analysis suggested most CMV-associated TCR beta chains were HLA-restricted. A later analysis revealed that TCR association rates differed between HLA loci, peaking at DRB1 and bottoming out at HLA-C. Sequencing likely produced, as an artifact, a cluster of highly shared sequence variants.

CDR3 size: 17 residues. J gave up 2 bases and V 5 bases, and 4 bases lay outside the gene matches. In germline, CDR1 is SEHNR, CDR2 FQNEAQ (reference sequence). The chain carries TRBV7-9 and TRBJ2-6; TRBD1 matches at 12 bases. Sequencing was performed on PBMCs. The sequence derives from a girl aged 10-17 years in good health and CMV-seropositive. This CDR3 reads CASSDGTGGAGANVLTF. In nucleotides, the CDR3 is TGTGCCAGCAGCGACGGGACAGGGGGCGCTGGGGCCAACGTCCTGACTTTC.